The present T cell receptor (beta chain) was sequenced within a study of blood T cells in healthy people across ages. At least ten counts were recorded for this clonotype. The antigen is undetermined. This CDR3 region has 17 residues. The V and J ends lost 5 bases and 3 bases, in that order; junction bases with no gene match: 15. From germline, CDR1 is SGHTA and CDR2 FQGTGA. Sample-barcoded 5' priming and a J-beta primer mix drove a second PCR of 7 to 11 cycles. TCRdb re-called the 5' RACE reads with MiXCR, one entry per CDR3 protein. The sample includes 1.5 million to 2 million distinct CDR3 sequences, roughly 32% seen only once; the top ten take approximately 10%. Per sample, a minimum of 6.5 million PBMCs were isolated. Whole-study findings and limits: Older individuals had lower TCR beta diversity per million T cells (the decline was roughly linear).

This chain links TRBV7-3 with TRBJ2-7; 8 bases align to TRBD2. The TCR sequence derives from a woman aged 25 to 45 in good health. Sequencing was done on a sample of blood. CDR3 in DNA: TGTGCCAGCAGCCAAATGGGCGGGGGGTCATCATACTACGAGCAGTACTTC. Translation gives CASSQMGGGSSYYEQYF. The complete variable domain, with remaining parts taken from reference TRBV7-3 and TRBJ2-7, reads GAGVSQTPSNKVTEKGKYVELRCDPISGHTALYWYRQSLGQGPEFLIYFQGTGAADDSGLPNDRFFAVRPEGSVSTLKIQRTERGDSAVYLCASSQMGGGSSYYEQYFGPGTRLTVT.